This T cell receptor (beta chain) was identified during a study of T cells in Graves' hyperthyroidism and ophthalmopathy. Points from the study as a whole: In validation, the model predicted ophthalmopathy. These predictions came a median approximately 6.5 months before onset.

Amplification targeted TCR beta CDR3 regions from RNA transcripts. In the first-round RT-PCR of the TCR CDR3, the HTBI primer set was used. Each CDR3 protein gets one entry after TCRdb re-called the multiplex PCR reads with MiXCR. The data hold approximately 400,000 distinct CDR3 sequences, with approximately 18% observed a single time. The count of this clonotype is one. Its antigen is not identified. Since a much larger clone is just one base distant, this may be a read error. Sequenced material: blood. The sequence derives from a man between 18 and 35 years old with Graves' ophthalmopathy.

CDR3 residues: CASSSNEAREDTQYF. CDR3 sequence (DNA): TGTGCCAGCTCATCCAACGAGGCCCGGGAAGATACGCAGTATTTT. V and J are TRBV18 and TRBJ2-3, with D perhaps matching TRBD2 (5 bases). The CDR3 has 15 residues. Germline V lookup: CDR1 KGHSH, CDR2 LQKENI. With 5 bases removed from V and 5 bases from J, the gap between germline ends came to 17 bases.